Listed below are T cell receptor beta chains from one sample, sequenced in a study of T cell repertoires in cytomegalovirus infection. TCRdb recomputed calls from the reads with MiXCR, one row per CDR3 protein. The sample yields about 260,000 distinct CDR3 sequences, roughly 15% seen once. The source material was PBMCs. The source of these receptors is a human donor in good health (CMV status not recorded). Some clones in this sample may be carry-over from other donors' samples. The CDR3 runs from the conserved cysteine through the conserved F or W. D genes are given only for firm matches. Clone size is shown for a subset of rows, as once, few, many or a class of expanded clone.

abundance	d_gene	v_gene	j_gene	CDR3aa	CDR3nt
many	-	TRBV6-2/TRBV6-3	TRBJ2-3	CASSYSHDTQYF	TGTGCCAGCAGTTACTCGCATGATACGCAGTATTTT
many	-	TRBV7-9	TRBJ1-2	CASSFTGVGYGYTF	TGTGCCAGCAGCTTTACAGGAGTGGGGTATGGCTACACCTTC
many	TRBD2	TRBV20-1	TRBJ2-5	CSAPGGAGTQYF	TGCAGTGCCCCGGGAGGGGCGGGGACCCAGTACTTC
many	-	TRBV2	TRBJ1-5	CASGSDRSPDQPQHF	TGTGCCAGCGGAAGCGACCGGTCCCCCGATCAGCCCCAGCATTTT
few	-	TRBV20-1	TRBJ2-7	CSARSFGSNSYEQYF	TGCAGTGCTAGAAGTTTCGGGTCCAACTCCTACGAGCAGTACTTC
few	TRBD1	TRBV20-1	TRBJ2-5	CSALDLGQGMRETQYF	TGCAGTGCTCTTGATCTGGGACAGGGGATGAGAGAGACCCAGTACTTC
-	TRBD1	TRBV20-1	TRBJ1-2	CSARDGTDYGYTF	TGCAGTGCTCGTGATGGGACAGATTATGGCTACACCTTC
few	-	TRBV20-1	TRBJ2-7	CSARGPSYEQYF	TGCAGTGCTAGAGGACCATCCTACGAGCAGTACTTC
few	-	TRBV20-1	TRBJ1-2	CSASPGVDYGYTF	TGCAGTGCTAGTCCCGGGGTCGACTATGGCTACACCTTC
-	-	TRBV7-2	TRBJ1-2	CASSPEGERYGYTF	TGTGCCAGCAGCCCCGAGGGGGAACGATATGGCTACACCTTC